Following are 17 T cell receptor beta chains from one sample sequenced in a study of blood T cell repertoires in COVID-19. Data came from immunoSEQ multiplex PCR; TCRdb stores just in-frame clones and leaves some out. The profile shows 85,000 to 130,000 clones, 70% to 80% of them singletons. Sample: peripheral blood. The receptor source for this set is a man older than 75 with COVID-19, enrolled during active disease.

The CDR3 DNA follows: TGTGCCAGTAGTAAGACAGGGGCGGCCACTGAAGCTTTCTTT. This codes for CASSKTGAATEAFF. The chain recombines TRBV19 with TRBJ1-1; TRBD1 matches 8 bases. Germline assignment: CDR1 LNHDA and CDR2 SQIVND (reference sequence). Trimming at V came to 4 bases and at J to 4 bases, leaving 5 bases not matched to a gene. The length of the CDR3 is 14 residues.

This clone showed up just once. The gene calls are TRBV2 and TRBJ2-1, with D perhaps TRBD2 (6 bases). The ends were cut back, 8 bases at V and 8 bases at J, with 7 bases in the middle. The CDR3 runs to 10 residues. CDR1 and CDR2 from the germline V gene are SNHLY and FYNNEI. The CDR3 protein is CASGGYEQFF. The CDR3 coding sequence is TGTGCCAGCGGGGGGTATGAGCAGTTCTTC.

This chain joins TRBV10-3 and TRBJ1-3; TRBD1 matches 7 bases. Germline V gene lookup returns CDR1 ENHRY and CDR2 SYGVKD. The ends lost 6 bases at V and 2 bases at J; junction bases unmatched: 4. The CDR3 consists of 14 residues. DNA for the CDR3: TGTGCCATCAGGATGACAGGGACTGGAAACACCATATATTTT. This codes for CAIRMTGTGNTIYF.

This clone was found a few times. The chain joins TRBV3-1 (or the pseudogene TRBV3-2) to TRBJ1-1, with TRBD1 as a possible D gene (5 bases). CDR3 length: 18 amino acids. The V end lost 0 bases, the J end lost 4 bases, and 21 bases lay between the germline ends. Germline V lookup: CDR1 LGHDT, CDR2 YNNKEL (reference sequence). The CDR3 reads CASSQDQGRAVLGTEAFF. The DNA of the CDR3 is TGTGCCAGCAGCCAAGATCAAGGCAGGGCTGTGCTGGGCACTGAAGCTTTCTTT.

V usage is TRBV11-2 and J usage is TRBJ2-3; D perhaps matches TRBD2 (5 bases). Germline CDR1 reads SGHAT; CDR2 reads FQNNGV. Trimming removed 3 bases from V and 13 bases from J, with 11 bases in between. The CDR3 loop spans 11 amino acids. Here the CDR3 reads CASSLAGLKYF. DNA of the CDR3: TGTGCCAGCAGCTTGGCGGGCTTAAAGTATTTT.

The V gene is TRBV18, the J gene TRBJ2-7; 12 nucleotides line up with TRBD1. J was trimmed by 5 bases and V by 2 bases; bases with no gene match: 19. Per germline, CDR1 KGHSH and CDR2 LQKENI. This CDR3 has 20 amino acids. The chain's CDR3 is CASSPSGTGGGVAGADEQYF. CDR3 coding DNA: TGTGCCAGCTCACCATCCGGGACAGGGGGCGGAGTAGCGGGAGCGGACGAGCAGTACTTC.

V and J are TRBV7-9 and TRBJ1-1; D is unclear. The CDR3 is made up of 13 amino acids. Trimming cost V 2 bases and J 5 bases, with 9 bases left between them. The germline V gene encodes CDR1 SEHNR and CDR2 FQNEAQ (reference sequence). The CDR3 bases are TGTGCCAGCAGCTTATTACGCGGGACTGAAGCTTTCTTT. Protein: CASSLLRGTEAFF.

This clone was found a few times. The J gene is TRBJ2-7, the V gene TRBV4-2; D gene uncertain. The CDR3 totals 13 residues. Trimming took 0 bases from V and 6 from J, leaving 9 bases between them. The V gene's germline CDR1 is LGHNA and CDR2 YNFKEQ. For the CDR3, the DNA is TGTGCCAGCAGCCAAGATAGACGGGTCGAGCAGTACTTC. It codes for CASSQDRRVEQYF.

J is TRBJ2-1 and V is TRBV29-1; 7 bases match TRBD1. The V gene end was trimmed by 4 bases and the J gene end by 3 bases; junction bases not matched to a gene: 9. Per germline, CDR1 SQVTM and CDR2 ANQGSEA. The CDR3 is 15 residues long. CDR3 amino acids: CSVGRGQDNYNEQFF. As DNA, the CDR3 is TGCAGCGTTGGTCGTGGACAGGACAACTACAATGAGCAGTTCTTC.

The sample holds a few counts of this clone. The sample holds other DNA sequences that translate to the same CDR3. The chain is built from TRBV27 and TRBJ2-5; a possible D gene is TRBD1 (6 bases). This CDR3 is 16 amino acids long. The germline V gene has CDR1 MNHEY and CDR2 SMNVEV (reference sequence). Trimming removed 2 bases from V and 1 base from J, with 14 bases in between. CDR3 protein: CASSLTQGRFQETQYF. The CDR3 DNA sequence: TGTGCCAGCAGTTTAACACAGGGTCGGTTCCAAGAGACCCAGTACTTC.

This clone came up a few times. The final CDR3 position lacks the conserved phenylalanine or tryptophan, pointing to a likely read error. The limits of the CDR3 on the DNA are not certain, so only TCRdb's listed CDR3 is given. This chain uses TRBV28 with TRBJ2-7; no check of the table's D call, TRBD1, against the DNA was made. The CDR3 extends over 14 residues, inclusive of both ends. Per germline, CDR1 MDHEN and CDR2 SYDVKM. CDR3: CASSKAGTGGDRRI.

V gene TRBV10-3 combines with J gene TRBJ2-3; D is unresolved. The germline V and J ends were trimmed by 1 base and 1 base, with 12 bases remaining between them. CDR3 length: 16 residues. CDR1 ENHRY and CDR2 SYGVKD come from the germline V gene. For the CDR3, the DNA is TGTGCCATCAGTGAGTATTTCCCTTCGGGCACAGATACGCAGTATTTT. Its translation: CAISEYFPSGTDTQYF.

This chain joins TRBV28 and TRBJ1-6; 11 bases align to TRBD1. V gave up 5 bases and J gave up 7 bases; unmatched junction bases: 4. The CDR3 loop spans 15 amino acids. Germline V CDR1 and CDR2: MDHEN, SYDVKM. The CDR3 is CASSPRDRGNSPLHF. CDR3 bases: TGTGCCAGCAGTCCCCGGGACAGGGGGAATTCACCCCTCCACTTT.

The CDR3 nucleotides are TGTGCCAGCAGCTTAGCGCGCGCGTGGGGACTAGCGGGGGACTACAATGAGCAGTTCTTC. Amino acids: CASSLARAWGLAGDYNEQFF. V is TRBV7-2 and J is TRBJ2-1; 14 bases map to TRBD2. V dropped 0 bases and J dropped 3; count of bases not matched to a gene: 10. In germline, CDR1 is SGHTA, CDR2 FQGNSA. This CDR3 is built from 20 residues.

The sample holds a few counts of this clone. The V and J genes are TRBV11-2 and TRBJ2-1; 13 bases match TRBD2. The CDR3 has 16 amino acids. V was pared by 5 bases and J by 8 bases, with 9 bases of the junction left unmatched. Germline CDR1 reads SGHAT; CDR2 reads FQNNGV. The CDR3 protein is CASSMWTSGSLYEQFF. In nucleotides, the CDR3 is TGTGCCAGCAGCATGTGGACTAGCGGGAGTCTATATGAGCAGTTCTTC.

The rearrangement joins TRBV10-3 to TRBJ1-4, with TRBD1 identical over 8 bases. V shed 6 bases, J shed 4 bases, and the junction held 10 bases outside the gene matches. The germline CDR1 and CDR2 sequences are ENHRY and SYGVKD. The CDR3 sequence is 16 residues long. CDR3 bases: TGTGCCATCAGCGCGACAGGGGACCGCTTTAATGAAAAACTGTTTTTT. Translated, it gives CAISATGDRFNEKLFF.

This chain uses TRBV5-1 with TRBJ2-3; no clear D gene. Trimming cost V 0 bases and J 1 base, with 9 bases left between them. Looked up from germline, CDR1 is SGHRS and CDR2 is YFSETQ. This CDR3 region has 15 residues. This CDR3 is CASSLAEPGTDTQYF. The CDR3 coding sequence is TGCGCCAGCAGCTTGGCCGAACCAGGCACAGATACGCAGTATTTT.